This T cell receptor beta chain was identified during a study of metastatic and nonmetastatic thyroid tumors. At the level of the study: Repertoires were compared across blood and tumor or nodule tissue from malignant and benign thyroid patients. General study points: The study reportedly found significantly higher TCR beta diversity in malignant thyroid tumors than benign nodules, in blood and tumor.

Original processing notes: The study's classifier, a distant-metastasis tool for papillary thyroid cancer, was built using CDR3 differences across clinicopathological groups. TCRdb redid the clone calls on the PCR reads using MiXCR. The V and J calls come from TCRdb's annotation, not from the publication. Among tens of thousands of clones listed, around 15% were seen once. All patients were untreated before thyroid surgery. On this clone: Its antigen is not known.

The receptor's source is a female donor with papillary thyroid cancer or a benign thyroid nodule (not recorded which). Some clones in this sample may be carry-over from other donors' samples. Sequenced sample: blood.

CDR3 nucleotides: TGTGCCAGCAGCTCTACAGGGTCCTATGGCTACACCTTC. It translates to CASSSTGSYGYTF. This rearrangement joins TRBV6-1 to TRBJ1-2, with D perhaps matching TRBD1 (6 bases). V was cut by 6 bases and J by 4 bases, with 12 bases left in between. CDR3 size: 13 residues. From germline, CDR1 is MNHNS and CDR2 SASEGT.